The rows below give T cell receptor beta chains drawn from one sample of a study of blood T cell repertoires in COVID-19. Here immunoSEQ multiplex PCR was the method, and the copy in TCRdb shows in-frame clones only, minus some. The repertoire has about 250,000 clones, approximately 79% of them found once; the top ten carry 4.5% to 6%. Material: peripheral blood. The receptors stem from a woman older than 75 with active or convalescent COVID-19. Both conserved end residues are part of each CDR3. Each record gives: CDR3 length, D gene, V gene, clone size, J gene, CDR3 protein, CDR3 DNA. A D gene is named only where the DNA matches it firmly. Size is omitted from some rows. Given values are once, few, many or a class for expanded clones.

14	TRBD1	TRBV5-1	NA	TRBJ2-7	CASSLGTGGNEQYF	TGCGCCAGCAGCTTGGGGACAGGGGGTAACGAGCAGTACTTC
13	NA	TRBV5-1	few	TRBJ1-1	CASSLGEGTRAFF	TGCGCCAGCAGCTTGGGGGAGGGTACTAGAGCTTTCTTT
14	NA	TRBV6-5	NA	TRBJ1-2	CASSLLQKFYGYTF	TGTGCCAGCAGTCTCTTACAAAAGTTCTATGGCTACACCTTC
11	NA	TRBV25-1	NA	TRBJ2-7	CASKGTSEQYF	TGTGCCAGCAAGGGGACATCGGAGCAGTACTTC
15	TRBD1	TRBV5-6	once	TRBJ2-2	CASSTTGLNTGELFF	TGTGCCAGCAGCACGACAGGGCTAAACACCGGGGAGCTGTTTTTT
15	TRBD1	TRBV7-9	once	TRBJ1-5	CASSATGRSNQPQHF	TGTGCCAGCAGCGCGACAGGGAGGAGCAATCAGCCCCAGCATTTT
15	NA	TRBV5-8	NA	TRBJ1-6	CASSLAQGSNSPLHF	TGTGCCAGCAGCTTGGCCCAGGGGTCTAATTCACCCCTCCACTTT
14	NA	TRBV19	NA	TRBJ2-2	CASSVSGNTGELFF	TGTGCCAGTAGTGTCAGCGGGAACACCGGGGAGCTGTTTTTT
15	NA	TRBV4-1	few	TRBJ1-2	CASSQAGQRNYGYTF	TGCGCCAGCAGCCAAGCCGGACAGCGCAACTATGGCTACACCTTC
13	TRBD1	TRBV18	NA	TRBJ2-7	CASSPGQIYEQYF	TGTGCCAGCTCACCGGGACAGATCTACGAGCAGTACTTC
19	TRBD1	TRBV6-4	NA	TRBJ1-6	CASTPPGQGSGIFNSPLHF	TGTGCCAGCACCCCCCCGGGACAGGGTTCGGGGATATTTAATTCACCCCTCCACTTT
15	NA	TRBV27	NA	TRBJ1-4	CASSFLGAPNEKLFF	TGTGCCAGCAGTTTCTTAGGGGCGCCTAATGAAAAACTGTTTTTT
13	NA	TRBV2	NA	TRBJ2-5	CASSDIPLETQYF	TGTGCCAGCAGTGATATCCCCCTAGAGACCCAGTACTTC
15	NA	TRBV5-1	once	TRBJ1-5	CASSPLGGGNQPQHF	TGCGCCAGCAGCCCCTTAGGGGGGGGCAATCAGCCCCAGCATTTT
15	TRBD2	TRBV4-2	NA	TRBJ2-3	CASSQIGLAADTQYF	TGTGCCAGCAGCCAAATCGGACTAGCGGCAGATACGCAGTATTTT
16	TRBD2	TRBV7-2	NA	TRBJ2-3	CASSFPLAASTDTQYF	TGTGCCAGCAGCTTCCCTCTAGCGGCTAGCACAGATACGCAGTATTTT
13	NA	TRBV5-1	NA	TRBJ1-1	CASSLRGNTEAFF	TGCGCCAGCAGCTTACGGGGGAACACTGAAGCTTTCTTT
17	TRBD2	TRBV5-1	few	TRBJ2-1	CASSATSGSPASNEQFF	TGCGCCAGCAGCGCGACTAGCGGGAGTCCTGCTAGCAATGAGCAGTTCTTC
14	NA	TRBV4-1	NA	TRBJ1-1	CASSLQGTGTEAFF	TGCGCCAGCAGCTTACAGGGTACGGGCACTGAAGCTTTCTTT
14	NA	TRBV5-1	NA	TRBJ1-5	CASSPGTTNQPQHF	TGCGCCAGCAGTCCCGGGACAACTAATCAGCCCCAGCATTTT
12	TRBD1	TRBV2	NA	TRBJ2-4	CASGQGLNIQYF	TGTGCCAGCGGACAGGGGTTAAACATTCAGTACTTC
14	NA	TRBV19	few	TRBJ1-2	CASSISRDSGGYTF	TGTGCCAGTAGTATTAGCAGGGATAGTGGTGGCTACACCTTC
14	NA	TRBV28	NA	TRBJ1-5	CASSPNLRGQPQHF	TGTGCCAGCAGTCCCAATTTAAGGGGTCAGCCCCAGCATTTT
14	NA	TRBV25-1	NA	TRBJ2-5	CASSGGAQGETQYF	TGTGCCAGCAGTGGTGGGGCCCAAGGGGAGACCCAGTACTTC
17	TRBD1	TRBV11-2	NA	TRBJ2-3	CASSSLLDRGRADTQYF	TGTGCCAGCAGCTCCCTCCTAGACAGGGGGCGAGCAGATACGCAGTATTTT
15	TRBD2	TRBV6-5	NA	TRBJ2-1	CASSGGVAGYNEQFF	TGTGCCAGTAGCGGAGGGGTAGCGGGCTACAATGAGCAGTTCTTC
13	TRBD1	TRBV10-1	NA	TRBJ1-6	CASRQGPNSLLHF	TGCGCCAGCAGACAGGGGCCGAATTCACTCCTCCACTTT
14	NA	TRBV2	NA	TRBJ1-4	CASTKAEGNEKLFF	TGTGCCAGCACGAAGGCAGAGGGTAATGAAAAACTGTTTTTT
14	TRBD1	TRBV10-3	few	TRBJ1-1	CAISDRGLNTEAFF	TGTGCCATCAGCGACAGGGGCCTGAACACTGAAGCTTTCTTT
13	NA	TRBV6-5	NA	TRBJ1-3	CASRAGAENTIYF	TGTGCCAGCAGAGCGGGAGCTGAAAACACCATATATTTT
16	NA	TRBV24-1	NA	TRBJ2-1	CATSGDIAGSYNEQFF	TGTGCCACCAGTGGGGACATAGCGGGCTCCTACAATGAGCAGTTCTTC
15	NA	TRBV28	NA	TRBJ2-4	CASSTSGEGVDIQYF	TGTGCCAGCAGTACCTCCGGGGAGGGGGTTGACATTCAGTACTTC
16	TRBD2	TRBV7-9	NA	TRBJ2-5	CASSLMSGSFQETQYF	TGTGCCAGCAGCTTAATGAGCGGGAGTTTTCAAGAGACCCAGTACTTC
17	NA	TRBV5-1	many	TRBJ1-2	CASSLWGGGEGNYGYTF	TGCGCCAGCAGCTTGTGGGGAGGAGGAGAGGGTAACTATGGCTACACCTTC
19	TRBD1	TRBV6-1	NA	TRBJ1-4	CASSGNGTGGRLGNEKLFF	TGTGCCAGCAGTGGGAATGGGACAGGGGGCAGATTGGGGAATGAAAAACTGTTTTTT
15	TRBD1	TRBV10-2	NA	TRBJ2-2	CASSEPGQGVGELFF	TGCGCCAGCAGTGAGCCGGGACAGGGGGTCGGGGAGCTGTTTTTT
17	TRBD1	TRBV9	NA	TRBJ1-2	CASSVDPRDRGSGGYTF	TGTGCCAGCAGCGTAGACCCGCGGGACAGGGGGTCTGGTGGCTACACCTTC
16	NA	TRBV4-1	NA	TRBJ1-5	CASSPRLTGSNQPQHF	TGCGCCAGCAGCCCGCGTTTAACAGGGAGTAATCAGCCCCAGCATTTT
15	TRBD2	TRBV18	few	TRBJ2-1	CASSPGLAGAPEQFF	TGTGCCAGCTCACCGGGGCTAGCGGGAGCCCCTGAGCAGTTCTTC
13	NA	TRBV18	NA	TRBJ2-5	CASSPFGQETQYF	TGTGCCAGCTCACCTTTCGGCCAAGAGACCCAGTACTTC
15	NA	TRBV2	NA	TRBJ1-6	CASSVQGSYNSPLHF	TGTGCCAGCAGTGTCCAGGGCTCCTATAATTCACCCCTCCACTTT
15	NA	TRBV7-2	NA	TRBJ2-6	CASSLGAAGANVLTF	TGTGCCAGCAGCTTAGGGGCCGCTGGGGCCAACGTCCTGACTTTC
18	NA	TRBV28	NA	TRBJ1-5	CASSPPQWSGGGNQPQHF	TGTGCCAGCAGCCCCCCACAATGGTCAGGCGGAGGAAATCAGCCCCAGCATTTT
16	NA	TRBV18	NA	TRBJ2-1	CASSPKQRSFYNEQFF	TGTGCCAGCTCACCAAAACAGAGAAGCTTTTACAATGAGCAGTTCTTC
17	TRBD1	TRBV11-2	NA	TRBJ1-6	CASSLVLVAGGNSPLHF	TGTGCCAGCAGCTTAGTTTTGGTCGCAGGGGGGAATTCACCCCTCCACTTT
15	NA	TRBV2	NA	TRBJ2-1	CASRQGWPSYNEQFF	TGTGCCAGCAGGCAGGGGTGGCCCTCCTACAATGAGCAGTTCTTC
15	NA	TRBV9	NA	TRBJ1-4	CASSVEKGWEEKLFF	TGTGCCAGCAGCGTAGAAAAGGGGTGGGAAGAAAAACTGTTTTTT
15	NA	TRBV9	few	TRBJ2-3	CASRAQGFETDTQYF	TGTGCCAGCAGAGCACAGGGTTTCGAGACAGATACGCAGTATTTT
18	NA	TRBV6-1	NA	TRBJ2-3	CASSVRSFWTASTDTQYF	TGTGCCAGCAGTGTAAGGTCCTTTTGGACAGCTAGCACAGATACGCAGTATTTT
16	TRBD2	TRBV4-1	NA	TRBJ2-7	CASSQGPPGLTYEQYF	TGCGCCAGCAGCCAAGGGCCCCCGGGACTAACCTACGAGCAGTACTTC
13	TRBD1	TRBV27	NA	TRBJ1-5	CASRQGGNQPQHF	TGTGCCAGCAGGCAGGGGGGCAATCAGCCCCAGCATTTT
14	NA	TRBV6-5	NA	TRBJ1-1	CASSLLDMNTEAFF	TGTGCCAGCAGTCTCTTAGACATGAACACTGAAGCTTTCTTT
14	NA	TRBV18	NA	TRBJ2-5	CASSPGGTQETQYF	TGTGCCAGCTCTCCAGGCGGGACCCAAGAGACCCAGTACTTC
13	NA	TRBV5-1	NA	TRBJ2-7	CASSFDRMDEQYF	TGCGCCAGCAGCTTCGACAGGATGGACGAGCAGTACTTC